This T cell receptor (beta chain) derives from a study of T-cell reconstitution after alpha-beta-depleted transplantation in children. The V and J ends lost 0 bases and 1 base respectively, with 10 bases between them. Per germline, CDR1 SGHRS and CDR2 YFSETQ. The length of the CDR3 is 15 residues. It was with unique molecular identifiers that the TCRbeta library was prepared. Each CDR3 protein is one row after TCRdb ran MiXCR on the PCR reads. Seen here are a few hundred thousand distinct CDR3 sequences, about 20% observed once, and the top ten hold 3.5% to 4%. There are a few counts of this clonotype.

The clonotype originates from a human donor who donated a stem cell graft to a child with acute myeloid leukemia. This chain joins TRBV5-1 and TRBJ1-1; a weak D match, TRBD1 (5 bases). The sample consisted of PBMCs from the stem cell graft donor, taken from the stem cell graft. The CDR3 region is CASSLEAGRNTEAFF. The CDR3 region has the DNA TGCGCCAGCAGCTTGGAGGCAGGGCGGAACACTGAAGCTTTCTTT.